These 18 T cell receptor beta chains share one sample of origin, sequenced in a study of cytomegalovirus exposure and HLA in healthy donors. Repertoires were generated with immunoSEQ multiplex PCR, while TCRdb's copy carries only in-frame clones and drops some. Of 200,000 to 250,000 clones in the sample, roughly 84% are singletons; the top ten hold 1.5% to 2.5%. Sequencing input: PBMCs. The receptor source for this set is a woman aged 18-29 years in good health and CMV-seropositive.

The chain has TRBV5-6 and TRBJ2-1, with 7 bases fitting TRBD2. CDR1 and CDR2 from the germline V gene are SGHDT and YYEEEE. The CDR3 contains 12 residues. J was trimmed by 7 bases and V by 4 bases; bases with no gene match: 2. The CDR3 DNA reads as TGTGCCAGCAGCGGTAGCGGGAATGAGCAGTTCTTC. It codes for CASSGSGNEQFF. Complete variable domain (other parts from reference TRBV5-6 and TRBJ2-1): DAGVTQSPTHLIKTRGQQVTLRCSPKSGHDTVSWYQQALGQGPQFIFQYYEEEERQRGNFPDRFSGHQFPNYSSELNVNALLLGDSALYLCASSGSGNEQFFGPGTRLTVL.

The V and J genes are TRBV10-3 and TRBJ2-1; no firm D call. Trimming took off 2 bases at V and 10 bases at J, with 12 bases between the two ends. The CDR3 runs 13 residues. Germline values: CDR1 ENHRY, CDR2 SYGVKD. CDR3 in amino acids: CAISEVPQVEQFF. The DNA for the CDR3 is TGTGCCATCAGTGAGGTCCCCCAGGTGGAGCAGTTCTTC.

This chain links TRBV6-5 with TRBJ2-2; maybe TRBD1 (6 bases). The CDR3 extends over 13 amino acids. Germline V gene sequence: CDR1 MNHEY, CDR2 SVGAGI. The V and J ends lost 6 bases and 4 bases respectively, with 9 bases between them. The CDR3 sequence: CASRGQFTGELFF. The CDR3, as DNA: TGTGCCAGCAGAGGACAGTTCACCGGGGAGCTGTTTTTT.

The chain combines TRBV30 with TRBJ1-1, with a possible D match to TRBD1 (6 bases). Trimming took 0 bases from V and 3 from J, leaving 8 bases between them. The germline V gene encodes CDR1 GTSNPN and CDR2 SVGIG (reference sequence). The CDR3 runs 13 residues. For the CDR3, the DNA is TGTGCCTGGAGTGTTAACAGGGACACTGAAGCTTTCTTT. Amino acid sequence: CAWSVNRDTEAFF. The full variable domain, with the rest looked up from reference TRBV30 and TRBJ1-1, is SQTIHQWPATLVQPVGSPLSLECTVEGTSNPNLYWYRQAAGRGLQLLFYSVGIGQISSEVPQNLSASRPQDRQFILSSKKLLLSDSGFYLCAWSVNRDTEAFFGQGTRLTVV.

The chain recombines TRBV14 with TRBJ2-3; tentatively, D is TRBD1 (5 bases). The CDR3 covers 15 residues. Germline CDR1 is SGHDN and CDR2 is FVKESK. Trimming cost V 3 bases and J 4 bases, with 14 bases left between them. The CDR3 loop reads CASSQHQGPPDTQYF. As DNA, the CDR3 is TGTGCCAGCAGCCAGCACCAGGGTCCCCCAGATACGCAGTATTTT.

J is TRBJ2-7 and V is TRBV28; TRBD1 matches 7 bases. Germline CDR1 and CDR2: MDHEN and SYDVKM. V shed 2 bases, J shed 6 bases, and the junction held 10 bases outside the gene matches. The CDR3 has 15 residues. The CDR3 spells CASSLRQTGVIEQYF. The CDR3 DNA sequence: TGTGCCAGCAGTTTAAGGCAAACAGGGGTAATCGAGCAGTACTTC. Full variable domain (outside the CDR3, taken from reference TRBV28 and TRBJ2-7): DVKVTQSSRYLVKRTGEKVFLECVQDMDHENMFWYRQDPGLGLRLIYFSYDVKMKEKGDIPEGYSVSREKKERFSLILESASTNQTSMYLCASSLRQTGVIEQYFGPGTRLTVT.

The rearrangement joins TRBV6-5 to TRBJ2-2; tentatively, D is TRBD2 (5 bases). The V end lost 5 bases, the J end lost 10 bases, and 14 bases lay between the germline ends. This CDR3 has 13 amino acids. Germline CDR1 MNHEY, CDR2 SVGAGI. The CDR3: CASSRPGNTELFF. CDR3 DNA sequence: TGTGCCAGCAGTAGACCCGGGAACACGGAGCTGTTTTTT.

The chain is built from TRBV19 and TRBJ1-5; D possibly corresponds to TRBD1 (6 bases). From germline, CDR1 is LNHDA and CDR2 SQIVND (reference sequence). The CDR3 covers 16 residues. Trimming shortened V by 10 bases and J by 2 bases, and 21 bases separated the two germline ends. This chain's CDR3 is CATKRGSGKGNQPQHF. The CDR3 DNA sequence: TGTGCCACAAAAAGGGGGAGCGGGAAGGGCAATCAGCCCCAGCATTTT.

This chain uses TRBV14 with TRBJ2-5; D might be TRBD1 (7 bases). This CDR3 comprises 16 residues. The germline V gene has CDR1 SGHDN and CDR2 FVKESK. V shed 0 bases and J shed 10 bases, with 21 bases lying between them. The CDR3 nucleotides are TGTGCCAGCAGCCAAGATCGGGAGACAGGGACGCTTGTCCAGTACTTC. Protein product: CASSQDRETGTLVQYF.

The CDR3 DNA sequence: TGTGCCAGCTTCCCCCTGGGGGGAAACACTGAAGCTTTCTTT. Amino acid sequence: CASFPLGGNTEAFF. The chain couples TRBV27 to TRBJ1-1; possibly TRBD1 for D (5 bases). Germline CDR1 reads MNHEY; CDR2 reads SMNVEV (reference sequence). CDR3 length equals 14 residues. V lost 8 bases and J 2 bases, leaving 15 bases between the germline ends.

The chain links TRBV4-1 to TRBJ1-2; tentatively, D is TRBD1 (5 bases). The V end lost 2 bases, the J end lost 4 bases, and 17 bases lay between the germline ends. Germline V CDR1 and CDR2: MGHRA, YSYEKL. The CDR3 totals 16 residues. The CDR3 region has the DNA TGCGCCAGCAGCCAACCCCGGGAGGGGCAGGGCTATGGCTACACCTTC. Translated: CASSQPREGQGYGYTF.

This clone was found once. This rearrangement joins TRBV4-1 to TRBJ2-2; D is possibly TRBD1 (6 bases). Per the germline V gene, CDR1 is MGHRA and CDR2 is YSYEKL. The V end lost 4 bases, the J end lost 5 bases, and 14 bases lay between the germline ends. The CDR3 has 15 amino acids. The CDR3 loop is CASSPSTTGTGELFF. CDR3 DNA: TGCGCCAGCAGCCCTTCGACAACAGGGACCGGGGAGCTGTTTTTT.

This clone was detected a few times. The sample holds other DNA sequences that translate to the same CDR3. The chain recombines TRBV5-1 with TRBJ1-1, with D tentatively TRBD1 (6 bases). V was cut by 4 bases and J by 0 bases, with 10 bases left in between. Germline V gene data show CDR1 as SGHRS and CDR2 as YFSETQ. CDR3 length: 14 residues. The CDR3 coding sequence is TGCGCCAGCAGCCCGGACAGTCTGAACACTGAAGCTTTCTTT. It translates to CASSPDSLNTEAFF.

The CDR3 loop is CASSDRRFVEARYYGYTF. DNA of the CDR3: TGTGCCAGCAGTGACCGTCGGTTCGTAGAGGCCCGTTACTATGGCTACACCTTC. The chain employs TRBV6-1 and TRBJ1-2; D is uncertain. Trimming removed 3 bases from V and 3 bases from J, with 23 bases in between. The length of the CDR3 is 18 residues. CDR1 MNHNS and CDR2 SASEGT come from the germline V gene.

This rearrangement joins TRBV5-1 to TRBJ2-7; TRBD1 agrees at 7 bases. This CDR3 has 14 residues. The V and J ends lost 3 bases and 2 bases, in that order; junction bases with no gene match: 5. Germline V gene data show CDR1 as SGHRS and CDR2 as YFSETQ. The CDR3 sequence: CASSWTGSAYEQYF. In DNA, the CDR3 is TGCGCCAGCAGCTGGACAGGTTCGGCCTACGAGCAGTACTTC.

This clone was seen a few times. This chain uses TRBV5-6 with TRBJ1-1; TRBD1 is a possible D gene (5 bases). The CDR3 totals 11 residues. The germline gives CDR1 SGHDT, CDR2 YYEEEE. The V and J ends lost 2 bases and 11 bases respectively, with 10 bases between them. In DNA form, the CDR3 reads TGTGCCAGCAGCTTCGGGGAGGGGGCTTTCTTT. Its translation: CASSFGEGAFF.

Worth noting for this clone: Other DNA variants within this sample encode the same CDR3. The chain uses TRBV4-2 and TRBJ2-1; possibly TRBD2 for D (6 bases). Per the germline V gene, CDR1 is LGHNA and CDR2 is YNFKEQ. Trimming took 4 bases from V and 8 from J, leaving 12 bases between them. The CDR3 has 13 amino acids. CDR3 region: CASSRRDGDEQFF. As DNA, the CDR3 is TGTGCCAGCAGCCGGCGGGATGGGGATGAGCAGTTCTTC.

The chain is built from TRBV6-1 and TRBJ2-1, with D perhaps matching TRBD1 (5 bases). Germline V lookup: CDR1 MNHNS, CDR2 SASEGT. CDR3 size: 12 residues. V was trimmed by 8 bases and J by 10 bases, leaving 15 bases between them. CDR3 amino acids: CASLRGASEQFF. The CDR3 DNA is TGTGCCAGCCTTCGTGGGGCGAGCGAGCAGTTCTTC.